One T cell receptor beta chain is described in this entry. The antigen is undetermined. This specimen includes other DNA sequences encoding the same CDR3. The germline V gene has CDR1 MDHEN and CDR2 SYDVKM. V lost 2 bases and J lost 7, with 12 bases in between. CDR3 size: 13 residues. Naive CD8 cells lacked CD45RO, underwent positive selection for CCR7 and left out terminally differentiated effector memory CD45RA+ cells. The entry originates in a study of shared clonotypes between healthy human individuals. For the study at large: The cohort had two women and three men, ages 18 to 49.

Original processing methods: As immunoSEQ supplied junction-only sequences (without quality scores), filtering differed. Libraries were prepared by immunoSEQ multiplex PCR; TCRdb keeps only in-frame clonotypes and omits some of them. V, J and clone size were drawn from that table, and D and trimming were deduced from the DNA. The sample has around 2.1 million clones, more than 85% seen once. Whole-study findings and limits: Clonotypes that were shared across a handful of donors made up 4.5% to 5% of naive CD4 clonotypes. The sampled material consisted only of blood, and tissue repertoires are likely to differ.

The rearrangement joins TRBV28 to TRBJ2-7, with D perhaps matching TRBD1 or TRBD2 (5 bases each). Sequencing was done on a sample of naive CD8+ T cells from PBMCs. This sequence was found in a man younger than 35 in good health. Some clones in this sample may be carry-over from other donors' samples. In DNA, the CDR3 is TGTGCCAGCAGTTTAGGGTCAGGGAGTGAGCAGTACTTC. Encoded protein: CASSLGSGSEQYF.